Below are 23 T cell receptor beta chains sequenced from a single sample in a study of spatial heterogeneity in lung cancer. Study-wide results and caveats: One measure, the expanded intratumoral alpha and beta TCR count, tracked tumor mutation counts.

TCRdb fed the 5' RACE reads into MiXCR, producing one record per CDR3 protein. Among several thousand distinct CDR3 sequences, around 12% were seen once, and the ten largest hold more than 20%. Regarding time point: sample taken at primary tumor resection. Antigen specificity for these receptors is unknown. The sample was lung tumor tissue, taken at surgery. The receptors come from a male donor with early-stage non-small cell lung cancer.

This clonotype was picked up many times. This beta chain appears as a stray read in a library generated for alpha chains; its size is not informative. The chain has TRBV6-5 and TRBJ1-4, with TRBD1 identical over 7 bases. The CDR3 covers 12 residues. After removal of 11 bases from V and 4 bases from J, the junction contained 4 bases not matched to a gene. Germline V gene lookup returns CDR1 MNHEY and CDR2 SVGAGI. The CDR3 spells CASQGDNEKLFF. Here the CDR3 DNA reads TGTGCCTCCCAGGGGGATAATGAAAAACTGTTTTTT.

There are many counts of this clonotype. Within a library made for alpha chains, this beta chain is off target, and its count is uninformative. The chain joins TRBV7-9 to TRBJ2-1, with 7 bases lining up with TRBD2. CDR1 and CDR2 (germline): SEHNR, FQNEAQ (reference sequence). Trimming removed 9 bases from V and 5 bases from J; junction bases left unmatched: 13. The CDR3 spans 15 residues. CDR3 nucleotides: TGTGCCAGTTCACCTCGGCTAGCGGCCAACAATGAGCAGTTCTTC. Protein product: CASSPRLAANNEQFF.

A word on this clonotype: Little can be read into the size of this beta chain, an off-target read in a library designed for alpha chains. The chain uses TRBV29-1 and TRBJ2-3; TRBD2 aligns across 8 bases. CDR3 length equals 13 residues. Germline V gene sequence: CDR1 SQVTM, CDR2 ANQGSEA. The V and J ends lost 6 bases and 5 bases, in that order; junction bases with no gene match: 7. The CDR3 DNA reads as TGCAGCGTCGCGGGACTAGGGGTAGATACGCAGTATTTT. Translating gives CSVAGLGVDTQYF.

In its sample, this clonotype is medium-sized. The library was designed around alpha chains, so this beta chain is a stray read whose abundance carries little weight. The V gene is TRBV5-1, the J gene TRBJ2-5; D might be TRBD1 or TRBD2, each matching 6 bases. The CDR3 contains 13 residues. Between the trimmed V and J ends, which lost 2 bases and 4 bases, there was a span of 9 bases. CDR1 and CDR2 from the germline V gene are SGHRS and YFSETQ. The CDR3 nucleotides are TGCGCCAGCAGCTTACAGGGAGGAGAGACCCAGTACTTC. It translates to CASSLQGGETQYF.

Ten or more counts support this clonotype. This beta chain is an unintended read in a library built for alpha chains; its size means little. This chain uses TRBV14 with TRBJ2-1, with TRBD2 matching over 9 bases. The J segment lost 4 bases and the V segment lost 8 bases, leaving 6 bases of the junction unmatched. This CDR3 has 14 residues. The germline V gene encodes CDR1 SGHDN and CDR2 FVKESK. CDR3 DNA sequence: TGTGCCAGCCGTGGAGCGGGAGGTTACAATGAGCAGTTCTTC. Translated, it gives CASRGAGGYNEQFF.

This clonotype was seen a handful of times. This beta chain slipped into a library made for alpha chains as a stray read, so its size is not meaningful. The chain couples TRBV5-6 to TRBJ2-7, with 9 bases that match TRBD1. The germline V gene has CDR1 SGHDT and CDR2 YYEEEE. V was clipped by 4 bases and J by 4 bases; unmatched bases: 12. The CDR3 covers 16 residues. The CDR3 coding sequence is TGTGCCAGCAGCCCACAGGCGGGGACAGGGTGGTACGAGCAGTACTTC. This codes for CASSPQAGTGWYEQYF. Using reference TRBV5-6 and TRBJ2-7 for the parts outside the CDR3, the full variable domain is DAGVTQSPTHLIKTRGQQVTLRCSPKSGHDTVSWYQQALGQGPQFIFQYYEEEERQRGNFPDRFSGHQFPNYSSELNVNALLLGDSALYLCASSPQAGTGWYEQYFGPGTRLTVT.

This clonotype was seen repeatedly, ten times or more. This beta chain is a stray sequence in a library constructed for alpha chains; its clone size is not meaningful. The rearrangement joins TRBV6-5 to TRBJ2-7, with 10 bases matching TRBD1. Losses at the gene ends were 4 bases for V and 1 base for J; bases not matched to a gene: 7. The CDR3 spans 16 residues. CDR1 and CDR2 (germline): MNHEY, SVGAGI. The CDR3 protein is CASSSPRDRGSYEQYF. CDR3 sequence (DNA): TGTGCCAGCAGTTCACCACGGGACAGGGGATCCTACGAGCAGTACTTC.

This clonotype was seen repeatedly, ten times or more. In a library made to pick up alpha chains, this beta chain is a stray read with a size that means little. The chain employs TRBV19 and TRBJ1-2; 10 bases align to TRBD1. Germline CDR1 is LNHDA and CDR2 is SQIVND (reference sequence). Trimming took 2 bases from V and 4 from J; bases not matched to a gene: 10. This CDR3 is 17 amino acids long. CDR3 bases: TGTGCCAGTAGTATACAGCCCCCGGGACAGGGGACCTATGGCTACACCTTC. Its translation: CASSIQPPGQGTYGYTF.

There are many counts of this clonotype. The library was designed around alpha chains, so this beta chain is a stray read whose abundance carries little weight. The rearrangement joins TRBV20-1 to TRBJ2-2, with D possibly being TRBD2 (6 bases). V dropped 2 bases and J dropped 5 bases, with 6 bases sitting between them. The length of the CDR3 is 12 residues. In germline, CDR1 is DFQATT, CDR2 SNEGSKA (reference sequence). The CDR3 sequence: CSARSGTGELFF. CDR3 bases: TGCAGTGCTAGAAGCGGGACCGGGGAGCTGTTTTTT.

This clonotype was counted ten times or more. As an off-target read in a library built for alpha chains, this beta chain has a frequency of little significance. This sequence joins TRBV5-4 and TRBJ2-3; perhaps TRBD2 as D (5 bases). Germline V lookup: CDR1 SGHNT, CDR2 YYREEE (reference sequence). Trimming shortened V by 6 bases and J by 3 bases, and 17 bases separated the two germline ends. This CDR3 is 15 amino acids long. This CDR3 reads CASNPYDRGTDTQYF. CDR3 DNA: TGTGCCAGCAACCCATACGACCGAGGGACAGATACGCAGTATTTT.

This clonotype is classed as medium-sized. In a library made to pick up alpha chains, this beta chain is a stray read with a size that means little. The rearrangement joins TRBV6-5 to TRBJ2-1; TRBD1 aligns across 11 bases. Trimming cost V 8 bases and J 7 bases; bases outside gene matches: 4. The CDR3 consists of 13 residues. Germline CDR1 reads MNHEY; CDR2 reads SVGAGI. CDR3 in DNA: TGTGCCAGCCGTGGACAGGGGGCTAATGAGCAGTTCTTC. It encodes CASRGQGANEQFF.

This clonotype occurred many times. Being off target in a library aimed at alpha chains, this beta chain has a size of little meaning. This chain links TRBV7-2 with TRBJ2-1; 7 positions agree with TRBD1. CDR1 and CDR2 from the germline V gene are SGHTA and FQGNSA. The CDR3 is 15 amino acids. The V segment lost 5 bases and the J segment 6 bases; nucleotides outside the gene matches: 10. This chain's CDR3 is CASSLDLRTGNEQFF. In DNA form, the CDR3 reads TGTGCCAGCAGCCTCGACCTCAGGACAGGCAATGAGCAGTTCTTC.

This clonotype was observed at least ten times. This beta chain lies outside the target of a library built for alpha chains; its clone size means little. The CDR3 DNA sequence: TGCAGTGCTAGAGTTCCGAGGACAGGGCATGGCTACACCTTC. It specifies CSARVPRTGHGYTF. This chain joins TRBV20-1 and TRBJ1-2; 8 positions match TRBD1. V shed 1 base, J shed 6 bases, and the junction held 7 bases outside the gene matches. Germline CDR1 is DFQATT and CDR2 is SNEGSKA (reference sequence). The CDR3 covers 14 residues.

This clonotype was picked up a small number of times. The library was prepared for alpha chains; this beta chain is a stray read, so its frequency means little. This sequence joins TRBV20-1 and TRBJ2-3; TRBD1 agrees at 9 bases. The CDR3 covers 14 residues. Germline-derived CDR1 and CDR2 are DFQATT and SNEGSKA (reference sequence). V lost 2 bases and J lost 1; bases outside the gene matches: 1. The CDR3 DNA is TGCAGTGCTAGAACAGGGGGCGGCACAGATACGCAGTATTTT. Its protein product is CSARTGGGTDTQYF.

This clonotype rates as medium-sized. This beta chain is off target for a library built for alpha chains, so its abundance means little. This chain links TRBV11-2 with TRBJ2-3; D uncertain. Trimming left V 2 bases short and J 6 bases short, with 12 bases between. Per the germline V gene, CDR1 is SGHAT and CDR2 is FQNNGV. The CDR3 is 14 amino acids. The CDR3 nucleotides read TGTGCCAGCAGCTTACCCCGACGCAGGGATACGCAGTATTTT. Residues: CASSLPRRRDTQYF. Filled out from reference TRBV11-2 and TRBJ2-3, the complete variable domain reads EAGVAQSPRYKIIEKRQSVAFWCNPISGHATLYWYQQILGQGPKLLIQFQNNGVVDDSQLPKDRFSAERLKGVDSTLKIQPAKLEDSAVYLCASSLPRRRDTQYFGPGTRLTVL.

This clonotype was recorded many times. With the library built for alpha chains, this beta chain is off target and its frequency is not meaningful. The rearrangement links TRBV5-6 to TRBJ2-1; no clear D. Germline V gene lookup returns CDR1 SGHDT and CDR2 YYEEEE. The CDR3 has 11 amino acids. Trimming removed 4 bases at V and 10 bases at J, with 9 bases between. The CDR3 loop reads CASSVIGEQFF. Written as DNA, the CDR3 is TGTGCCAGCAGCGTCATAGGGGAGCAGTTCTTC.

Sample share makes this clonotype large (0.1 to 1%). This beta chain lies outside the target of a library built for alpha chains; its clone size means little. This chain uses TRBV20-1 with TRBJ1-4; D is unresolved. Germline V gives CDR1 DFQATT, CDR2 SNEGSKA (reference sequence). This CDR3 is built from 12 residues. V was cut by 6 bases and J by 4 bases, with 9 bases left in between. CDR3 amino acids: CSATKGNEKLFF. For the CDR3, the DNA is TGCAGTGCCACAAAGGGTAATGAAAAACTGTTTTTT.

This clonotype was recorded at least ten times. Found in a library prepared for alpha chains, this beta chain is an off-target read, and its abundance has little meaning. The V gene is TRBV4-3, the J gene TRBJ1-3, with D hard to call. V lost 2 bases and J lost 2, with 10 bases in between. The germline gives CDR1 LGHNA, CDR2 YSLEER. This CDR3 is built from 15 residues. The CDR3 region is CASSQSLMAGNTIYF. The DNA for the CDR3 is TGCGCCAGCAGCCAAAGTCTAATGGCTGGAAACACCATATATTTT.

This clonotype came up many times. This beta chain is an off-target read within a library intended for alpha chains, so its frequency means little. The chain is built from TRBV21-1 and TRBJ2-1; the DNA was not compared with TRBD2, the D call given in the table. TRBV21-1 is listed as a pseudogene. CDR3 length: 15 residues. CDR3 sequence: CASSKIQRDYNEQFF. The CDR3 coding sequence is TGTGCCAGCAGCAAAATCCAGCGGGATTACAATGAGCAGTTCTTC.

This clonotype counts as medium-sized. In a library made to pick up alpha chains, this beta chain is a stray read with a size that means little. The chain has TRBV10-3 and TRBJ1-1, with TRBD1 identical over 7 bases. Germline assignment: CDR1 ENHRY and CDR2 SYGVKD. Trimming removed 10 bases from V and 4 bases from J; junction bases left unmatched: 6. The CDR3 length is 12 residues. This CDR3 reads CATQGLGTEAFF. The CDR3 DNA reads TGTGCCACACAGGGGTTGGGCACTGAAGCTTTCTTT.

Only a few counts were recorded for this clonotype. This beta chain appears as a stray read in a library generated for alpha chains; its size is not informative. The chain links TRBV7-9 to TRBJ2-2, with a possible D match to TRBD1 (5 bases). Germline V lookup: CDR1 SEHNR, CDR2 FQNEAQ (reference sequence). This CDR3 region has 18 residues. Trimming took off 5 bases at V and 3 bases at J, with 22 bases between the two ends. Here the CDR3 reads CASSLPREAYPYTGELFF. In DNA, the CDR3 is TGTGCCAGCAGCCTCCCCAGGGAAGCATACCCCTACACCGGGGAGCTGTTTTTT.

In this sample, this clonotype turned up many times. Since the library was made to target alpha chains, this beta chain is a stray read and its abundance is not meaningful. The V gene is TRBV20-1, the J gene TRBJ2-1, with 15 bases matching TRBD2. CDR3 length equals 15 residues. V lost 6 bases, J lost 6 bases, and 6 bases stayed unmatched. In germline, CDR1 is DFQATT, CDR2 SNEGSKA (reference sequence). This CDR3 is CSAQGTSGGSNEQFF. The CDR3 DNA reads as TGCAGTGCACAAGGGACTAGCGGGGGGTCCAATGAGCAGTTCTTC.

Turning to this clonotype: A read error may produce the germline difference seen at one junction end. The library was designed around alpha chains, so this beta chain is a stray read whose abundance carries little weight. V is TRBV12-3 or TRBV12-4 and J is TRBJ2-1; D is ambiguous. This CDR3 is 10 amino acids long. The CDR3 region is CASSLYERFF. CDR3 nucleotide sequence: TGTGCCAGCAGTTTGTATGAGCGGTTCTTC.